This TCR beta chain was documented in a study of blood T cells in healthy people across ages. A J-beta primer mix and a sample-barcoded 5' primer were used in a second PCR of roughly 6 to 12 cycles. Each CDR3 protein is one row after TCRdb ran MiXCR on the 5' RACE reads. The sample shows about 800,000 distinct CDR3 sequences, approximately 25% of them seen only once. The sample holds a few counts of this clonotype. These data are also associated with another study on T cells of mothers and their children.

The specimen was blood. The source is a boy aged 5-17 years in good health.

The CDR3: CSATHPGRINEKLFF. DNA for the CDR3: TGCAGTGCTACCCACCCCGGACGGATTAATGAAAAACTGTTTTTT. J is TRBJ1-4 and V is TRBV20-1; D not resolved. CDR3 length: 15 amino acids. Germline V gives CDR1 DFQATT, CDR2 SNEGSKA (reference sequence). V was shortened by 4 bases and J by 4 bases, with 16 bases between the two germline ends.